This is a list of T cell receptor beta chains from one sample in a study of blood T cell repertoires in COVID-19. Profiled with immunoSEQ multiplex PCR; TCRdb holds only in-frame clones, not every one. The repertoire has 350,000 to 450,000 clones, about 85% of them found once; the top ten carry 3% to 4%. The sequencing sample was made of peripheral blood. These receptors originate from a woman aged 18-29 years with acute or convalescent COVID-19. CDR3s include the opening cysteine and the closing phenylalanine or tryptophan. D genes are given only for firm matches. Only some rows state a clone size, as once, few, many or a class for expanded clones.

>TRBD2|TRBJ2-1|TRBV28|-
TGTGCCAGCAGTTTTCAATCCCTCGCGGGAGTTGAGCAGTTCTTC
CASSFQSLAGVEQFF
>TRBD1|TRBJ1-6|TRBV5-1|-
TGCGCCAGCAGCGTGGGTCCAGGGGGGAATTCACCCCTCCACTTT
CASSVGPGGNSPLHF
>TRBD1|TRBJ1-1|TRBV19|-
TGTGCCAGTAGGGCATCGACAGGGTCCGCTTTCTTT
CASRASTGSAFF
>-|TRBJ2-3|TRBV5-1|few
TGCGCCAGCAGCTTGGTCCTCGGTAGCGCCAGCACAGATACGCAGTATTTT
CASSLVLGSASTDTQYF
>-|TRBJ2-3|TRBV5-1|-
TGCGCCAGCAGTAGGGGAGCTGGAGGGACAGATACGCAGTATTTT
CASSRGAGGTDTQYF
>TRBD2|TRBJ2-5|TRBV9|-
TGTGCCAGCAACATTGGGGGGGTCGGAGAGACCCAGTACTTC
CASNIGGVGETQYF
>-|TRBJ1-2|TRBV29-1|-
TGCAGCATCCCCCAGGCCTATGGCTACACCTTC
CSIPQAYGYTF
>-|TRBJ1-1|TRBV2|-
TGTGCCAGCATCCGGGAGGCGGGGACTGAAGCTTTCTTT
CASIREAGTEAFF
>-|TRBJ2-7|TRBV28|once
TGTGCCAGCAGTTTAGGGGCGGCAAGCTCCTACGAGCAGTACTTC
CASSLGAASSYEQYF
>TRBD1|TRBJ1-2|TRBV4-1|-
TGCGCCAGCAGCCAAGAAGGCAGGGGGCCCTACTTAATATATGGCTACACCTTC
CASSQEGRGPYLIYGYTF
>-|TRBJ2-7|TRBV28|-
TGTGCCAGCAGTTTATGGAAATTTCAGGGGTACTACGAGCAGTACTTC
CASSLWKFQGYYEQYF
>-|TRBJ1-1|TRBV9|-
TGTGCCAGCAGCGGTAGCCAGGGGAGCGACACTGAAGCTTTCTTT
CASSGSQGSDTEAFF
>-|TRBJ1-2|TRBV18|once
TGTGCCAGCTCCCACCCCGAAGGGGTCTACTATGGCTACACCTTC
CASSHPEGVYYGYTF
>TRBD1|TRBJ2-1|TRBV30|-
TGTGCCTGGAGTACCGGACAGGGAAATGAGCAGTTCTTC
CAWSTGQGNEQFF
>-|TRBJ2-1|TRBV5-4|-
TGTGCCAGCAGCTTGGCCTCAGTATCCCCGGGTGAGCAGTTCTTC
CASSLASVSPGEQFF
>TRBD1|TRBJ2-5|TRBV9|-
TGTGCCAGCAGCGCGGATCGGACAGGGGGATTGGAGACCCAGTACTTC
CASSADRTGGLETQYF
>TRBD1|TRBJ1-5|TRBV18|once
TGTGCCAGCTCACTTCAACAGGGGGGCAATCAGCCCCAGCATTTT
CASSLQQGGNQPQHF
>-|TRBJ1-1|TRBV5-6|-
TGTGCCAGCAGCTTGGGGGCAGGGAACACTGAAGCTTTCTTT
CASSLGAGNTEAFF
>-|TRBJ1-1|TRBV19|-
TGTGCCTCCACTAGGCGGCTTTTGAACACTGAAGCTTTCTTT
CASTRRLLNTEAFF
>-|TRBJ2-1|TRBV6-4|-
TGTGCCAGCAGTGACGAGAGGGGGACCTACAATGAGCAGTTCTTC
CASSDERGTYNEQFF
>TRBD1|TRBJ1-1|TRBV27|-
TGTGCCAGCAGTTTATCGGGGACAGGGAACACTGAAGCTTTCTTT
CASSLSGTGNTEAFF
>-|TRBJ2-2|TRBV3-1/TRBV3-2|-
TGTGCCAGCAGCCCCCCGGGGGCCGGGGAGCTGTTTTTT
CASSPPGAGELFF
>TRBD1|TRBJ1-1|TRBV18|-
TGTGCCAGCTCCCTCGACAGGGCTGAAGCTTTCTTT
CASSLDRAEAFF
>TRBD1|TRBJ1-2|TRBV28|once
TGTGCCAGCAGGCTCCGGGACAGGGGGTATGGCTACACCTTC
CASRLRDRGYGYTF
>-|TRBJ1-2|TRBV18|-
TGTGCCAGCTCACCACCGGTCGGAGAGGACTATGGCTACACCTTC
CASSPPVGEDYGYTF
>-|TRBJ2-3|TRBV10-3|once
TGTGCCATCAGTGAGTCGGGGACTAGCACAGATACGCAGTATTTT
CAISESGTSTDTQYF
>-|TRBJ1-2|TRBV19|-
TGTGCCGCCCAAAGGACAGACTATGGCTACACCTTC
CAAQRTDYGYTF
>-|TRBJ1-1|TRBV20-1|few
TGCAGTGCTAGGAGACAGGATGAAGCTTTCTTT
CSARRQDEAFF
>-|TRBJ1-2|TRBV24-1|-
TGTGCCACCAGTGATACCAACTCTAACTATGGCTACACCTTC
CATSDTNSNYGYTF
>-|TRBJ1-1|TRBV12-3/TRBV12-4|-
TGTGCCAGCAGTTCCCTGATGGGCGCTGAAGCTTTCTTT
CASSSLMGAEAFF
>-|TRBJ1-1|TRBV5-1|-
TGCGCCAGCAGCTGGGCGGGACCGGGTAAAAACACTGAAGCTTTCTTT
CASSWAGPGKNTEAFF
>-|TRBJ1-2|TRBV4-1|-
TGCGCCAGCAGCCAAGATCAAGAGAGGGCTGGTGGCTACACCTTC
CASSQDQERAGGYTF
>TRBD1|TRBJ1-2|TRBV5-1|once
TGCGCCAGCAGCTTGCTGGGACAGGGAGATGGCTACACCTTC
CASSLLGQGDGYTF
>-|TRBJ2-7|TRBV9|-
TGTGCCAGCAGCCTAGAGGGTAGCGCGGGCGAGCAGTACTTC
CASSLEGSAGEQYF
>TRBD1|TRBJ2-5|TRBV15|-
TGTGCCACCAGCAGAGATTGGCCCCGGAGGACAGGGTCAGAGACCCAGTACTTC
CATSRDWPRRTGSETQYF
>TRBD1|TRBJ1-2|TRBV2|-
TGTGCCAGCACCGAGGACAGGGGTCTTTCCGGCGGCTACACCTTC
CASTEDRGLSGGYTF
>TRBD1|TRBJ2-1|TRBV5-1|-
TGCGCCAGCAGGGGGACAGGGATGGGAGAGCAGTTCTTC
CASRGTGMGEQFF
>-|TRBJ1-2|TRBV5-4|-
TGTGCCAGCAGCTTGAATATTGTCAGGGGCTTGGATGGCTACACCTTC
CASSLNIVRGLDGYTF
>TRBD1|TRBJ1-4|TRBV18|-
TGTGCCAGCTCACCACGAACAGGGGGCGGTGAAAAACTGTTTTTT
CASSPRTGGGEKLFF
>-|TRBJ1-1|TRBV5-8|-
TGTGCCAGCAGCAGGAACCGAGGGAACACTGAAGCTTTCTTT
CASSRNRGNTEAFF
>-|TRBJ1-2|TRBV4-1|-
TGCGCCAGCAGCCAAGATCTAGAGGGCTACACCTTC
CASSQDLEGYTF
>-|TRBJ1-5|TRBV5-6|few
TGTGCCAGCAGCTTGCGGGTTGGCAGGGCAAGCCCCCAGCATTTT
CASSLRVGRASPQHF
>-|TRBJ1-5|TRBV6-5|-
TGTGCCAGCAGGCCCAGGGGCAGCAATCAGCCCCAGCATTTT
CASRPRGSNQPQHF
>TRBD1|TRBJ1-1|TRBV19|-
TGTGCCAGTGGGGGACAGGGCCTGGGGGAGAACACTGAAGCTTTCTTT
CASGGQGLGENTEAFF
>TRBD2|TRBJ2-5|TRBV5-4|-
TGTGCCAGCAGCTGGCGGGGGGCACAAGAGACCCAGTACTTC
CASSWRGAQETQYF
>-|TRBJ2-3|TRBV5-1|-
TGCGCCAGCAGTGGTCGGGGTAGCACAGATACGCAGTATTTT
CASSGRGSTDTQYF
>-|TRBJ1-4|TRBV7-2|-
TGTGCCAGCAGTAAGGGGGCTAATGAAAAACTGTTTTTT
CASSKGANEKLFF
>-|TRBJ2-7|TRBV6-2/TRBV6-3|once
TGTGCCAGCACCCCCGCCAGGCTGACCTACGAGCAGTACTTC
CASTPARLTYEQYF
>-|TRBJ1-1|TRBV20-1|-
TGCAGTGCTAGTTTCCGGGGGGGCATGAACACTGAAGCTTTCTTT
CSASFRGGMNTEAFF
>TRBD1|TRBJ1-4|TRBV5-4|-
TGTGCCAGCAGCTTACGACAGGGTACAAATGAAAAACTGTTTTTT
CASSLRQGTNEKLFF